This TCR beta chain was identified in a study of cytomegalovirus exposure and HLA in healthy donors. Study outcomes and limitations: In a later analysis, productive TCRs from donors in an Asian-associated ancestry cluster reportedly carried fewer N-insertions than the cohort mean. In an earlier analysis, about 87% or about 30%: the productive usage of most TCR beta V segments.

A multiplex PCR was run with 60 Vbeta primers and 13 Jbeta primers. Assay: immunoSEQ multiplex PCR; the TCRdb copy retains only in-frame clones and omits some. The sample lists roughly 99,000 clones, less than 85% occurring once. In the case of this clone: The antigen is unknown.

The CDR3 is made up of 13 amino acids. Germline V lookup: CDR1 LNHDA, CDR2 SQIVND (reference sequence). V gave up 2 bases and J gave up 2 bases, with 6 bases separating them. This chain uses TRBV19 with TRBJ1-2, with no clear D. This TCR was recovered from a woman in her thirties or forties in good health and CMV-seropositive. Sequenced: PBMCs. The CDR3 nucleotides are TGTGCCAGTAGTATAACTAGAAACTATGGCTACACCTTC. Protein: CASSITRNYGYTF.